This T cell receptor beta chain was captured by sequencing in a study of control samples from healthy donors and cancer patients. The CDR3 extends over 16 amino acids. V was shortened by 6 bases and J by 4 bases, with 22 bases between the two germline ends. The V gene's germline CDR1 is SGHRS and CDR2 YFSETQ. Using immunoSEQ multiplex PCR, the repertoire was profiled, and TCRdb retains in-frame clones only, with some absent. The sample records approximately 86,000 clones, approximately 86% being singletons. Sequencing used blood. This TCR derives from a man aged 25 to 40 in good health. The chain carries TRBV5-1 and TRBJ1-2, with D perhaps matching TRBD1 (5 bases). Here the CDR3 DNA reads TGCGCCAGCAAGCCAACTCCGGGGCTTGATAGCTATGGCTACACCTTC. Its translation is CASKPTPGLDSYGYTF.